Each of the 32 T cell receptor beta chains below was sequenced from the same sample in a study of Ad26.COV2.S vaccination and SARS-CoV-2 variants. The sample's treatment: over 15 received Ad26.COV2.S at low or high dose, single or two shots; 5 received placebo; per-sample allocation not given. The study sampled participants on day 63 after the first vaccine or placebo injection. TCRdb's table, derived via immunoSEQ multiplex PCR, lists solely in-frame clones and lacks some. The table lists some 390,000 clones, about 91% of them singletons. The sample was peripheral blood, taken in a trial of Ad26.COV2.S vaccine versus placebo. The receptors stem from a person between 18 and 59 years old who received the Ad26.COV2.S COVID-19 vaccine or a placebo.

This chain links TRBV5-8 with TRBJ2-5, with 16 nucleotides matching TRBD2. The CDR3 extends over 17 amino acids. J gave up 4 bases and V 7 bases, and 10 bases lay outside the gene matches. Germline V gene sequence: CDR1 SGHTS, CDR2 YDEGEE. Here the CDR3 DNA reads TGTGCCAGCGCTTCCGGGACTAGCGGGAGGGCCAGAGAGACCCAGTACTTC. Translated, it gives CASASGTSGRARETQYF.

To note about this clone: A junction end diverges from the germline sequence, so it may reflect a read error. The chain has TRBV7-7 and TRBJ2-5, with 11 bases identical to TRBD2. CDR3 length: 16 residues. Germline V CDR1 and CDR2: SSHAT, FNYEAQ (reference sequence). The CDR3 here is CASSSGTSGLQETQYF. Here the CDR3 DNA reads TGTGCTAGCAGCTCCGGGACTAGCGGACTCCAAGAGACCCAGTACTTC.

The gene calls are TRBV19 and TRBJ1-5; D unresolved. CDR1 LNHDA and CDR2 SQIVND come from the germline V gene (reference sequence). The CDR3 is 15 residues long. Deletions cut 10 bases from V and 1 base from J, with 17 bases between. CDR3 sequence reads: CATSRADDSNQPQHF. CDR3 DNA sequence: TGTGCCACCTCTAGGGCCGACGACAGCAATCAGCCCCAGCATTTT.

The chain recombines TRBV19 with TRBJ2-2; 8 bases map to TRBD2. The germline V gene has CDR1 LNHDA and CDR2 SQIVND (reference sequence). This CDR3 contains 15 residues. After removal of 5 bases from V and 8 bases from J, the junction contained 10 bases not matched to a gene. This CDR3 is CASSQHSGTLGELFF. Here the CDR3 DNA reads TGTGCCAGTAGTCAACATAGCGGGACACTTGGGGAGCTGTTTTTT.

V gene TRBV30 combines with J gene TRBJ2-3, with 8 bases matching TRBD2. The trim removed 0 bases at V and 0 bases at J, leaving 2 bases unmatched. Germline CDR1 is GTSNPN and CDR2 is SVGIG (reference sequence). This CDR3 is 15 amino acids long. CDR3 sequence (DNA): TGTGCCTGGAGTGTGATAGCGGGAAGCACAGATACGCAGTATTTT. Encoded protein: CAWSVIAGSTDTQYF.

The rearrangement joins TRBV5-4 to TRBJ1-4, with D unresolved. Trimming removed 5 bases from V and 9 bases from J, with 17 bases in between. Germline V gene lookup returns CDR1 SGHNT and CDR2 YYREEE (reference sequence). The CDR3 has 14 residues. CDR3 coding DNA: TGTGCCAGCAGTTCCCGGGGTGATGGGAAAAAACTGTTTTTT. This encodes CASSSRGDGKKLFF.

The gene calls are TRBV12-5 and TRBJ1-3; tentative D call: TRBD1 (5 bases). Germline CDR1 LGHNT, CDR2 FRNRAP. Deletions cut 5 bases from V and 10 bases from J, with 33 bases between. The CDR3 consists of 19 residues. The CDR3 sequence is CASGLRVGGDNLWKGTIYF. The CDR3 coding sequence is TGTGCTAGTGGTCTGAGGGTGGGGGGAGACAACCTCTGGAAGGGGACCATATATTTT.

V and J are TRBV14 and TRBJ2-1; D remains unclear. Germline V gene lookup returns CDR1 SGHDN and CDR2 FVKESK. This CDR3 region has 14 residues. V lost 0 bases and J 3 bases, leaving 6 bases between the germline ends. The DNA for the CDR3 is TGTGCCAGCAGCCAAGATATAAGCTACAATGAGCAGTTCTTC. Encoded protein: CASSQDISYNEQFF.

V usage is TRBV7-9 and J usage is TRBJ1-4; D may be TRBD1 (6 bases). The germline CDR1 and CDR2 sequences are SEHNR and FQNEAQ (reference sequence). Trimming removed 2 bases from V and 8 bases from J, with 15 bases in between. This CDR3 contains 15 residues. The CDR3: CASSLPAGDLEKLFF. CDR3 in DNA: TGTGCCAGCAGCTTACCCGCAGGGGACCTAGAAAAACTGTTTTTT.

The gene calls are TRBV12-5 and TRBJ2-5; possible D gene TRBD2, 6 bases. Trimming removed 2 bases from V and 0 bases from J, with 10 bases in between. This CDR3 is built from 15 residues. Per the germline V gene, CDR1 is LGHNT and CDR2 is FRNRAP. CDR3 DNA: TGTGCTAGTGGTTTGCGGGCGGGGAACCAAGAGACCCAGTACTTC. This encodes CASGLRAGNQETQYF.

On this clone: The identical CDR3 is also encoded by other nucleotide sequences in the sample. This chain links TRBV3-1 (or the pseudogene TRBV3-2) with TRBJ1-3; D is unresolved. The CDR3 is 14 amino acids. Trimming took off 1 base at V and 1 base at J, with 5 bases between the two ends. The germline V gene has CDR1 LGHDT and CDR2 YNNKEL (reference sequence). CDR3 nucleotides: TGTGCCAGCAGCCAAGTGGGTTCTGGAAACACCATATATTTT. It is translated as CASSQVGSGNTIYF.

This clone was seen once. This CDR3 is also generated by other DNA sequences in the sample. V usage is TRBV3-1 (or the pseudogene TRBV3-2) and J usage is TRBJ1-1; weak D call: TRBD1 (6 bases). The CDR3 has 14 amino acids. V was cut by 2 bases and J by 2 bases, with 9 bases left in between. Germline values: CDR1 LGHDT, CDR2 YNNKEL (reference sequence). The CDR3 spells CASSQLQGNTEAFF. CDR3 nucleotide sequence: TGTGCCAGCAGCCAACTACAGGGAAACACTGAAGCTTTCTTT.

CDR3 DNA: TGCGCCAGCGCGTCGGATCGAAGCACAGATACGCAGTATTTT. This translates into CASASDRSTDTQYF. The chain joins TRBV10-1 to TRBJ2-3; D unclear. V dropped 8 bases and J dropped 0 bases, with 12 bases sitting between them. Germline V lookup: CDR1 WNHNN, CDR2 SYGVQD (reference sequence). The CDR3 extends over 14 amino acids.

This chain joins TRBV28 and TRBJ2-2; D not certain. The ends were cut back, 1 base at V and 8 bases at J, with 11 bases in the middle. Germline CDR1 MDHEN, CDR2 SYDVKM. The CDR3 is 14 amino acids. The CDR3 DNA follows: TGTGCCAGCAGTTTATACCGCCGAGGAGGGGAGCTGTTTTTT. Its translation: CASSLYRRGGELFF.

The chain carries TRBV5-1 and TRBJ2-7, with D perhaps being TRBD1 or TRBD2 (7 bases each). V was cut by 7 bases and J by 6 bases, with 20 bases left in between. The CDR3 is 14 amino acids. In germline, CDR1 is SGHRS, CDR2 YFSETQ. CDR3 protein: CASGSGTGEGEQYF. DNA for the CDR3: TGCGCCAGCGGATCCGGAACAGGGGAGGGCGAGCAGTACTTC.

The V call is TRBV1, the J call TRBJ2-7; TRBD1, the table's D call, lacks a check against the DNA. TRBV1 is assigned pseudogene status. This CDR3 is built from 15 residues. The CDR3 is CTSSHIHRVGDEQYF. CDR3 bases: TGCACCAGCAGCCATATACACAGGGTTGGAGACGAGCAGTACTTC.

The chain carries TRBV27 and TRBJ2-1; 11 nucleotides align to TRBD2. The CDR3 has 15 amino acids. J was trimmed by 7 bases and V by 6 bases; bases with no gene match: 8. Germline lookup yields CDR1 MNHEY and CDR2 SMNVEV (reference sequence). CDR3 amino acids: CASSPLAGVGNEQFF. The CDR3 DNA reads as TGTGCCAGCAGCCCACTAGCGGGAGTGGGAAATGAGCAGTTCTTC.

The V call is TRBV28, the J call TRBJ2-7, with D perhaps TRBD2 (6 bases). With 8 bases removed from V and 2 bases from J, the gap between germline ends came to 10 bases. CDR3 size: 12 residues. CDR1 MDHEN and CDR2 SYDVKM come from the germline V gene. CDR3 region: CASLTGAYEQYF. The CDR3 DNA follows: TGTGCCAGCCTAACGGGAGCCTACGAGCAGTACTTC.

The chain has TRBV11-2 and TRBJ1-2, with D possibly TRBD1 on 6 matching bases. Trimming removed 5 bases at V and 8 bases at J, with 18 bases between. This CDR3 contains 14 residues. CDR1 and CDR2 from the germline V gene are SGHAT and FQNNGV. CDR3 in DNA: TGTGCCAGCAGCCCACCGTGGGGGCCCAGCGGCTACACCTTC. Its protein product is CASSPPWGPSGYTF.

This chain joins TRBV4-3 and TRBJ1-2; TRBD1 matches at 8 bases. This CDR3 region has 13 residues. V lost 4 bases and J lost 7; bases outside the gene matches: 5. Germline loops: CDR1 LGHNA, CDR2 YSLEER. The CDR3 DNA reads TGCGCCAGCAGCCCGACAGGGGAGGCTGGCTACACCTTC. Its translation: CASSPTGEAGYTF.

The chain uses TRBV3-1 (or the pseudogene TRBV3-2) and TRBJ2-4; no firm D call. This CDR3 region has 15 residues. V was clipped by 0 bases and J by 0 bases, with 6 bases between them. Germline CDR1 reads LGHDT; CDR2 reads YNNKEL (reference sequence). The CDR3 bases are TGTGCCAGCAGCCAAGAGCGGATAGCCAAAAACATTCAGTACTTC. It specifies CASSQERIAKNIQYF.

The chain has TRBV5-5 and TRBJ1-1; D not certain. V lost 0 bases to trimming and J lost 3 bases, with 6 bases between them. The CDR3 runs to 13 residues. From germline, CDR1 is SGHKS and CDR2 YYEKEE (reference sequence). CDR3 in DNA: TGTGCCAGCAGCTTGGGCGGGGACACTGAAGCTTTCTTT. Protein product: CASSLGGDTEAFF.

This chain uses TRBV9 with TRBJ2-1, with 11 bases aligning to TRBD2. The V segment lost 4 bases and the J segment 8 bases; nucleotides outside the gene matches: 8. The CDR3 loop spans 15 amino acids. Germline lookup yields CDR1 SGDLS and CDR2 YYNGEE. The CDR3 sequence is CASSPRIAGGHEQFF. The CDR3, as DNA: TGTGCCAGCAGCCCCCGGATAGCGGGAGGGCATGAGCAGTTCTTC.

The chain uses TRBV28 and TRBJ1-6; unclear D gene. Germline CDR1 is MDHEN and CDR2 is SYDVKM. The germline V and J ends were trimmed by 4 bases and 5 bases, with 30 bases remaining between them. This CDR3 contains 21 residues. The CDR3 protein is CASSSPRLTFRIYIDNSPLHF. The DNA for the CDR3 is TGTGCCAGCAGTTCCCCACGTCTGACATTTCGGATCTATATCGATAATTCACCCCTCCACTTT.

The V call is TRBV3-1 (or the pseudogene TRBV3-2), the J call TRBJ2-3; 8 bases line up with TRBD2. This CDR3 is 21 amino acids long. With 0 bases clipped from V and 5 bases from J, the junction kept 22 bases outside the gene matches. CDR1 and CDR2 from the germline V gene are LGHDT and YNNKEL (reference sequence). CDR3 nucleotides: TGTGCCAGCAGCCAAGAGGATAAGGAGGAGGGACTAGACCTTTCACAAGATACGCAGTATTTT. Amino acids: CASSQEDKEEGLDLSQDTQYF.

The V call is TRBV5-4, the J call TRBJ2-5, with D perhaps TRBD1 or TRBD2 (6 bases each). Deletions cut 5 bases from V and 1 base from J, with 15 bases between. CDR1 SGHNT and CDR2 YYREEE come from the germline V gene (reference sequence). CDR3 size: 15 residues. The CDR3 here is CASRPLGGGQETQYF. CDR3 bases: TGTGCCAGCAGACCGCTAGGAGGGGGCCAAGAGACCCAGTACTTC.

The chain recombines TRBV18 with TRBJ1-4; a possible D gene is TRBD1 (5 bases). The V end was cut by 3 bases, the J end by 4 bases, with 15 bases between. CDR1 and CDR2 from the germline V gene are KGHSH and LQKENI. The CDR3 spans 16 residues. The CDR3 spells CASSPRDGGFNEKLFF. For the CDR3, the DNA is TGTGCCAGCTCACCCCGGGACGGCGGATTTAATGAAAAACTGTTTTTT. Drawing the rest from reference TRBV18 and TRBJ1-4, the complete variable domain is NAGVMQNPRHLVRRRGQEARLRCSPMKGHSHVYWYRQLPEEGLKFMVYLQKENIIDESGMPKERFSAEFPKEGPSILRIQQVVRGDSAAYFCASSPRDGGFNEKLFFGSGTQLSVL.

The sample holds one count of this clone. The chain recombines TRBV9 with TRBJ2-1; D is ambiguous. Trimming removed 0 bases from V and 5 bases from J, with 21 bases in between. The CDR3 loop spans 18 amino acids. CDR1 SGDLS and CDR2 YYNGEE come from the germline V gene. CDR3: CASSVGLRSSNLHNEQFF. The CDR3 coding sequence is TGTGCCAGCAGCGTAGGGTTGAGATCCTCCAACCTACACAATGAGCAGTTCTTC.

The chain employs TRBV28 and TRBJ2-7; no reliable D call. V was clipped by 5 bases and J by 2 bases, with 7 bases between them. This CDR3 region has 12 residues. CDR1 MDHEN and CDR2 SYDVKM come from the germline V gene. This CDR3 is CASSTLPYEQYF. CDR3 DNA sequence: TGTGCCAGCAGTACCCTTCCCTACGAGCAGTACTTC. The full variable domain, completed using reference TRBV28 and TRBJ2-7, is DVKVTQSSRYLVKRTGEKVFLECVQDMDHENMFWYRQDPGLGLRLIYFSYDVKMKEKGDIPEGYSVSREKKERFSLILESASTNQTSMYLCASSTLPYEQYFGPGTRLTVT.

The V gene is TRBV21-1, the J gene TRBJ1-6. TRBV21-1 represents a pseudogene. The CDR3 runs 18 residues. CDR3 sequence (DNA): TGTGCCAGCAGCCCATCTCCTGACCCGGGACCGCCTAAGTCACCCCTCCACTTT. Translating it yields CASSPSPDPGPPKSPLHF.

The V and J genes are TRBV7-2 and TRBJ2-2, with 11 nucleotides matching TRBD2. Germline V lookup: CDR1 SGHTA, CDR2 FQGNSA. This CDR3 comprises 17 residues. The J segment lost 3 bases and the V segment lost 5 bases, leaving 8 bases of the junction unmatched. The CDR3 DNA follows: TGTGCCAGCAGCCCTTGGACTAGCGGGTCGTACACCGGGGAGCTGTTTTTT. Translated, it gives CASSPWTSGSYTGELFF.

J is TRBJ2-7 and V is TRBV13; 7 nucleotides agree with TRBD1. V gave up 6 bases and J gave up 0 bases; unmatched junction bases: 11. This CDR3 comprises 16 residues. Germline V CDR1 and CDR2: PRHDT, FYEKMQ (reference sequence). CDR3 nucleotide sequence: TGTGCCAGCAGTCCGATCGGGGACAGCCTCTCCTACGAGCAGTACTTC. This encodes CASSPIGDSLSYEQYF.